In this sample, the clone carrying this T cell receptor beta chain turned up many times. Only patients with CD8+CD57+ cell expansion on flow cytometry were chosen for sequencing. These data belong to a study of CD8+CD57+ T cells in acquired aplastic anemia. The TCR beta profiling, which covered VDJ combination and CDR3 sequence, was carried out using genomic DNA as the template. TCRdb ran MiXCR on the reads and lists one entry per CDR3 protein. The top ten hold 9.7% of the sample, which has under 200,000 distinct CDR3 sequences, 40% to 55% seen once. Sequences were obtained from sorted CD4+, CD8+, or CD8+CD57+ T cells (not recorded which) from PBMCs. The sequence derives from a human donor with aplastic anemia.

CDR3 sequence reads: CSALPSDGETEAFF. The CDR3 DNA reads TGCAGTGCCCTACCCTCGGACGGGGAAACTGAAGCTTTCTTT. V usage is TRBV20-1 and J usage is TRBJ1-1; the D is unclear. The CDR3 has 14 residues. Germline V gives CDR1 DFQATT, CDR2 SNEGSKA (reference sequence). Trimming shortened V by 6 bases and J by 5 bases, and 19 bases separated the two germline ends.